The 8 T cell receptor beta chains listed next were all sequenced from one sample in a study of control samples from healthy donors and cancer patients. TCRdb keeps only in-frame clones here, not all; method: immunoSEQ multiplex PCR. Here the sample spans about 170,000 clones, roughly 95% being singletons. Sequenced sample: blood. The receptors were gathered from an older woman in good health.

The V gene is TRBV3-1 (or the pseudogene TRBV3-2), the J gene TRBJ2-1, with TRBD2 as a possible D gene (6 bases). CDR3 length: 14 amino acids. Germline values: CDR1 LGHDT, CDR2 YNNKEL (reference sequence). Trimming stripped 0 bases from V and 13 bases from J, with 16 bases between. The CDR3 region has the DNA TGTGCCAGCAGCCAAGATGGGTTCCGGGACTTACAGTTCTTC. Protein product: CASSQDGFRDLQFF.

The V call is TRBV19, the J call TRBJ2-2, with 12 bases fitting TRBD2. The V segment lost 5 bases and the J segment 3 bases; nucleotides outside the gene matches: 10. The germline gives CDR1 LNHDA, CDR2 SQIVND (reference sequence). The CDR3 spans 18 residues. This CDR3 is CASSPLGLAGVDTGELFF. DNA of the CDR3: TGTGCCAGTAGTCCCCTGGGACTAGCGGGCGTCGACACCGGGGAGCTGTTTTTT.

The chain combines TRBV5-1 with TRBJ2-6, with 9 nucleotides matching TRBD1. Germline CDR1 and CDR2: SGHRS and YFSETQ. The CDR3 extends over 15 amino acids. The trim removed 4 bases at V and 6 bases at J, leaving 5 bases unmatched. CDR3 region: CASSPTGGTANVLTF. In nucleotides, the CDR3 is TGCGCCAGCAGCCCGACAGGGGGTACGGCCAACGTCCTGACTTTC.

This clone was seen a handful of times. V and J are TRBV7-8 and TRBJ2-3; 10 nucleotides agree with TRBD1. CDR3 length equals 16 residues. Germline V gives CDR1 SGHVS, CDR2 FQNEAQ. Trimming removed 5 bases from V and 5 bases from J; junction bases left unmatched: 10. In DNA form, the CDR3 reads TGTGCCAGCAGCGACGGGGGACAGGGGAATAGAGATACGCAGTATTTT. It is translated as CASSDGGQGNRDTQYF.

The chain carries TRBV7-6 and TRBJ1-4; TRBD1 matches at 9 bases. The V and J ends lost 5 bases and 7 bases, in that order; junction bases with no gene match: 8. The CDR3 contains 15 residues. Germline V CDR1 and CDR2: SGHVS, FNYEAQ. The CDR3 DNA reads TGTGCCAGCAGCCCACAGGGGGCTAGCGCTGAAAAACTGTTTTTT. This translates into CASSPQGASAEKLFF. Full variable domain (remainder filled in from reference TRBV7-6 and TRBJ1-4): GAGVSQSPRYKVTKRGQDVALRCDPISGHVSLYWYRQALGQGPEFLTYFNYEAQQDKSGLPNDRFSAERPEGSISTLTIQRTEQRDSAMYRCASSPQGASAEKLFFGSGTQLSVL.

CDR3 amino acids: CASSENRGPSSGNTIYF. The CDR3 coding sequence is TGTGCCAGCAGCGAGAACAGGGGCCCGAGCTCTGGAAACACCATATATTTT. The chain uses TRBV11-2 and TRBJ1-3; 7 nucleotides line up with TRBD1. This CDR3 contains 17 residues. Germline values: CDR1 SGHAT, CDR2 FQNNGV. Trimming cost V 5 bases and J 0 bases; bases outside gene matches: 10.

The chain has TRBV4-3 and TRBJ2-6; 9 bases agree with TRBD1. Looked up from germline, CDR1 is LGHNA and CDR2 is YSLEER. V shed 1 base and J 2 bases; nucleotides not matched to a gene: 3. The CDR3 length is 17 residues. In DNA form, the CDR3 reads TGCGCCAGCAGCCAAGCAACAGGGGGCACTGGGGCCAACGTCCTGACTTTC. This codes for CASSQATGGTGANVLTF.

This clone was picked up one time. The chain uses TRBV7-2 and TRBJ2-2; TRBD1 aligns across 7 bases. Germline V gene data show CDR1 as SGHTA and CDR2 as FQGNSA. V was pared by 4 bases and J by 0 bases, with 5 bases of the junction left unmatched. This CDR3 spans 16 amino acids. The CDR3 DNA follows: TGTGCCAGCAGCTCCCAGGGGGTCTCGAACACCGGGGAGCTGTTTTTT. This gives the protein CASSSQGVSNTGELFF.